Listed here are 22 T cell receptor beta chains from one sample, sequenced in a study of monozygotic twins with inflammatory bowel disease. TCRdb reprocessed the 5' RACE reads and keeps a single row for each CDR3 protein, giving no DNA. The sample's table shows more than 300,000 distinct CDR3 sequences. Sequencing was performed on blood. These receptors were taken from a human donor with ulcerative colitis or Crohn's disease, or a healthy co-twin of an affected twin (not recorded which).

This chain joins TRBV7-9 and TRBJ2-7; checking the TCRdb D call of TRBD1 is not possible without DNA. The CDR3 has 16 residues. CDR1 is SEHNR and CDR2 is FQNEAQ in the germline V gene (reference sequence). The CDR3 protein is CASSTTRQGGSYEQYF.

The V gene is TRBV7-2, the J gene TRBJ1-2. Germline-derived CDR1 and CDR2 are SGHTA and FQGNSA. The CDR3 spans 15 residues. The CDR3 loop is CASSLGLGAQYGYTF.

V usage is TRBV7-2 and J usage is TRBJ2-3; lacking DNA, the TRBD2 call made by TCRdb goes unchecked. Germline CDR1 SGHTA, CDR2 FQGNSA. The CDR3 is made up of 16 amino acids. CDR3 sequence reads: CASSLGASGGSDTQYF.

This chain connects TRBV18 to TRBJ2-1; TCRdb outputs TRBD2, but without DNA this stays unchecked. CDR1 KGHSH and CDR2 LQKENI come from the germline V gene. The CDR3 sequence is 16 residues long. The CDR3 loop reads CASSSSQRGAYNEQFF.

CDR3 in amino acids: CASSPSMGGHDNEQFF. The chain has TRBV7-9 and TRBJ2-1; the TCRdb D gene call, TRBD1, has no DNA to confirm it. The CDR3 loop spans 16 amino acids. Germline assignment: CDR1 SEHNR and CDR2 FQNEAQ (reference sequence).

The V and J genes are TRBV20-1 and TRBJ1-2. In germline, CDR1 is DFQATT, CDR2 SNEGSKA (reference sequence). The CDR3 sequence is 11 residues long. CDR3: CSAREGNGYTF.

This rearrangement joins TRBV4-2 to TRBJ2-5; the TCRdb call, TRBD2, lacks DNA for checking. This CDR3 comprises 18 residues. The germline gives CDR1 LGHNA, CDR2 YNFKEQ. Here the CDR3 reads CASSQVDGGNVGHETQYF.

This sequence joins TRBV12-3 or TRBV12-4 and TRBJ2-1; TCRdb's assignment of TRBD2 cannot be checked, as there is no DNA. The CDR3 is 16 residues long. This CDR3 is CASTKQAGGSYNEQFF.

The rearrangement links TRBV5-5 to TRBJ1-1; the TCRdb call, TRBD1, lacks DNA for checking. The CDR3 has 15 residues. The V gene's germline CDR1 is SGHKS and CDR2 YYEKEE (reference sequence). This CDR3 reads CASSRGGGKNTEAFF.

V usage is TRBV2 and J usage is TRBJ2-1; lacking DNA, the TRBD2 call made by TCRdb goes unchecked. Germline assignment: CDR1 SNHLY and CDR2 FYNNEI. The CDR3 loop spans 14 amino acids. The CDR3 sequence: CASSERAPYNEQFF.

V and J are TRBV5-6 and TRBJ2-5; absent DNA, TCRdb's TRBD2 call cannot be checked. Germline V gene sequence: CDR1 SGHDT, CDR2 YYEEEE. This CDR3 is built from 14 residues. CDR3 amino acids: CASSYTSAEETQYF.

This chain connects TRBV4-3 to TRBJ2-5; no DNA is available, so the TRBD1 call from TCRdb remains unchecked. This CDR3 spans 17 amino acids. CDR1 and CDR2 from the germline V gene are LGHNA and YSLEER. The CDR3 protein is CASSQDRKTGVKETQYF.

V and J are TRBV6-1 and TRBJ2-2; with no DNA, the TCRdb D assignment of TRBD2 cannot be verified. Germline V gene data show CDR1 as MNHNS and CDR2 as SASEGT. This CDR3 has 18 residues. CDR3 sequence: CASKASGGWGADTGELFF.

V gene TRBV6-1 combines with J gene TRBJ1-5; the D gene TCRdb calls, TRBD1, cannot be checked with no DNA. Germline CDR1 is MNHNS and CDR2 is SASEGT. The CDR3 covers 12 residues. The CDR3 region is CASKGRNQPQHF.

The chain uses TRBV19 and TRBJ2-3; TCRdb's D call of TRBD2 is untestable without DNA. The CDR3 loop spans 16 amino acids. Germline-derived CDR1 and CDR2 are LNHDA and SQIVND (reference sequence). CDR3 in amino acids: CASSIGGSGRHGTQYF.

This sequence joins TRBV5-1 and TRBJ2-1; TCRdb's D gene call, TRBD1, goes unchecked for lack of DNA. The CDR3 is made up of 16 amino acids. The germline V gene has CDR1 SGHRS and CDR2 YFSETQ. CDR3 loop: CASSPPRGTPYNEQFF.

The V call is TRBV7-9, the J call TRBJ2-2. The CDR3 loop spans 12 amino acids. CDR1 SEHNR and CDR2 FQNEAQ come from the germline V gene (reference sequence). The CDR3 reads CASSRRTGELFF.

V is TRBV19 and J is TRBJ2-1; TCRdb calls TRBD2, which cannot be checked without DNA. This CDR3 has 13 amino acids. Germline CDR1 and CDR2: LNHDA and SQIVND (reference sequence). The CDR3 here is CASNGLVYNEQFF.

The J gene is TRBJ2-3, the V gene TRBV4-1; the TRBD1 assignment by TCRdb is unverifiable without DNA. The CDR3 has 12 amino acids. Germline loops: CDR1 MGHRA, CDR2 YSYEKL. Here the CDR3 reads CASSQPGRRQYF.

V and J are TRBV5-1 and TRBJ1-2; TCRdb returns TRBD1, unconfirmable since there is no DNA. The CDR3 totals 13 residues. Germline assignment: CDR1 SGHRS and CDR2 YFSETQ. CDR3 sequence reads: CASSAGGAAGYTF. Full variable domain (outside the CDR3, taken from reference TRBV5-1 and TRBJ1-2): KAGVTQTPRYLIKTRGQQVTLSCSPISGHRSVSWYQQTPGQGLQFLFEYFSETQRNKGNFPGRFSGRQFSNSRSEMNVSTLELGDSALYLCASSAGGAAGYTFGSGTRLTVV.

V is TRBV20-1 and J is TRBJ2-1. Germline loops: CDR1 DFQATT, CDR2 SNEGSKA (reference sequence). The CDR3 loop spans 11 amino acids. CDR3 sequence reads: CSARQTDEQFF.

The genes are TRBV12-3 or TRBV12-4 and TRBJ1-5; the D gene TCRdb calls, TRBD1, cannot be checked with no DNA. The CDR3 totals 15 residues. The CDR3 loop reads CASSTGTAGGGPQHF.